This T cell receptor beta chain was sequenced in a study of cytomegalovirus exposure and HLA in healthy donors. Study summary: Per a later analysis, the roughly 670 first-cohort and over 90 validation repertoires shared one platform.

The V gene end was trimmed by 3 bases and the J gene end by 1 base; junction bases not matched to a gene: 8. Germline V gives CDR1 SGHTA, CDR2 FQGNSA. The CDR3 is made up of 17 amino acids. Study-wide results and limits: The majority of TCR sequences were rare, yet some public TCRs appeared in many donors. Specific recognition of CMV antigens was confirmed in vitro for three chains (all CMV-associated). Researchers counted over 150 TCR beta chains as cytomegalovirus-associated.

A remark on this clone: Its antigen is undetermined.

Data came from immunoSEQ multiplex PCR; TCRdb stores just in-frame clones and leaves some out. The table lists 150,000 to 200,000 clones, roughly 90% of them singletons. The clonotype comes from a woman aged 18-29 years in good health and CMV-seronegative. The sample was PBMCs. The chain joins TRBV7-2 to TRBJ2-1; TRBD2 aligns across 8 bases. The CDR3 DNA sequence: TGTGCCAGCAGCTTGTACGAGCGGGAGTTATCCTACAATGAGCAGTTCTTC. Amino acids: CASSLYERELSYNEQFF.